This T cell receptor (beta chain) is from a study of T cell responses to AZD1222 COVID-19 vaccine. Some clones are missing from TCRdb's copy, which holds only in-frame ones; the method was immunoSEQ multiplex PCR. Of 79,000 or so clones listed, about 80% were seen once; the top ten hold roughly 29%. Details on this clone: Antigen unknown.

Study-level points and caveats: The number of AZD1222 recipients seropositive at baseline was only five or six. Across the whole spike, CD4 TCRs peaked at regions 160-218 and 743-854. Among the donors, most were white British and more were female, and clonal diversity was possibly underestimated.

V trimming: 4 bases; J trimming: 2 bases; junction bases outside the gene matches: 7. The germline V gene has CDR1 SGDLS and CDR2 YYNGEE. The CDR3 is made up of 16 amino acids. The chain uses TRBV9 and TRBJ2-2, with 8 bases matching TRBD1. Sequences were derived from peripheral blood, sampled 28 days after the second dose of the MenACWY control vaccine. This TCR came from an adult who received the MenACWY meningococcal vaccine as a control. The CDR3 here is CASSPRQGSNTGELFF. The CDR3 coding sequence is TGTGCCAGCAGCCCCCGACAGGGGTCTAACACCGGGGAGCTGTTTTTT.